This is a list of T cell receptor beta chains from one sample in a study of shared clonotypes between healthy human individuals. Clones were read by immunoSEQ multiplex PCR, and TCRdb kept only the in-frame ones, dropping some. The table lists more than 2,000,000 clones, more than 80% of them singletons, with over 0.12% in the top ten. Sequenced material: naive CD4+ T cells sorted from blood. These receptors were taken from a man younger than 35 in good health. The CDR3 runs from the conserved cysteine through the conserved F or W. Fields, in order: V gene, D gene, J gene, CDR3 protein. A D gene is named only where the DNA matches it firmly.

V: TRBV27; D: TRBD1; J: TRBJ2-7; CDR3: CASSRYLRDRRGPSYF
V: TRBV4-1; D: NA; J: TRBJ1-2; CDR3: CASSQGLGGRGGHGYTF
V: TRBV5-6; D: NA; J: TRBJ2-3; CDR3: CASSPGLRTDTQYF
V: TRBV14; D: NA; J: TRBJ1-2; CDR3: CASSQGHFYGYTF
V: TRBV28; D: TRBD1; J: TRBJ1-1; CDR3: CASSFQDRGQAFF
V: TRBV19; D: NA; J: TRBJ1-5; CDR3: CASMRQGVQPQHF
V: TRBV19; D: TRBD1; J: TRBJ1-3; CDR3: CASSSGTVGNTIYF
V: TRBV7-8; D: NA; J: TRBJ1-3; CDR3: CASSLASLSGNTIYF
V: TRBV2; D: NA; J: TRBJ2-7; CDR3: CASSVDFSYEQYF
V: TRBV7-3; D: TRBD2; J: TRBJ2-1; CDR3: CASSLTLAVRDEQFF
V: TRBV7-2; D: TRBD2; J: TRBJ2-3; CDR3: CASSLSGSGGTDTQYF
V: TRBV9; D: NA; J: TRBJ1-3; CDR3: CASSVDLGHNPSGNTIYF
V: TRBV12-5; D: NA; J: TRBJ1-5; CDR3: CASGLVVGNPNQPQHF
V: TRBV2; D: TRBD2; J: TRBJ2-7; CDR3: CASRLAGLSYEQYF
V: TRBV7-9; D: NA; J: TRBJ2-2; CDR3: CASSFRDTGELFF
V: TRBV5-1; D: NA; J: TRBJ2-7; CDR3: CASSFSGGSSYEQYF
V: TRBV2; D: NA; J: TRBJ2-7; CDR3: CASSEGFYEQYF
V: TRBV6-5; D: TRBD1; J: TRBJ1-2; CDR3: CASSSPGQGRDGYTF
V: TRBV11-2; D: TRBD2; J: TRBJ2-3; CDR3: CASSTLGSGVGYTQYF
V: TRBV5-4; D: NA; J: TRBJ2-5; CDR3: CASSFNALVAAQYF
V: TRBV7-9; D: NA; J: TRBJ1-1; CDR3: CASSHTSPEAFF
V: TRBV4-2; D: NA; J: TRBJ2-1; CDR3: CASTLEGGSYNEQFF
V: TRBV5-1; D: TRBD1; J: TRBJ1-1; CDR3: CASSVGRGRNTEAFF
V: TRBV5-1; D: NA; J: TRBJ1-1; CDR3: CASSLGWPNTEAFF
V: TRBV11-2; D: NA; J: TRBJ2-1; CDR3: CASSLDAPATVYNEQFF
V: TRBV5-1; D: NA; J: TRBJ2-6; CDR3: CASSLVSSGANVLTF
V: TRBV29-1; D: TRBD2; J: TRBJ2-3; CDR3: CSVGWGLAYSSTDTQYF
V: TRBV2; D: TRBD1; J: TRBJ2-2; CDR3: CASSGGQGYTGELFF
V: TRBV7-2; D: TRBD2; J: TRBJ2-1; CDR3: CASSLLAGGILYNEQFF
V: TRBV4-3; D: NA; J: TRBJ2-3; CDR3: CASSHDLGVTDTQYF
V: TRBV11-2; D: TRBD2; J: TRBJ2-1; CDR3: CASSSRKKTSGEHNEQFF
V: TRBV29-1; D: NA; J: TRBJ1-5; CDR3: CSVVSVPGNSGDQPQHF
V: TRBV19; D: NA; J: TRBJ2-7; CDR3: CASSYAEGPYEQYF
V: TRBV11-1; D: NA; J: TRBJ2-6; CDR3: CASSFPGANVLTF
V: TRBV6-1; D: TRBD1; J: TRBJ2-5; CDR3: CASSVPDRGGKTQYF
V: TRBV6-1; D: NA; J: TRBJ1-2; CDR3: CASSVRVGGYTF
V: TRBV14; D: NA; J: TRBJ1-2; CDR3: CASSQVDRSYGYTF
V: TRBV7-9; D: TRBD1; J: TRBJ1-2; CDR3: CASSLPAQGASGYTF
V: TRBV9; D: NA; J: TRBJ2-7; CDR3: CASSVGAGNYEQYF
V: TRBV15; D: NA; J: TRBJ1-2; CDR3: CATSPALGYGYTF
V: TRBV10-3; D: TRBD1; J: TRBJ1-1; CDR3: CAISGVGGQGNTEAFF